The next 14 T cell receptor beta chains were all read from a single sample in a study of shared clonotypes between healthy human individuals. Generated by immunoSEQ multiplex PCR, the TCRdb table keeps only in-frame clones and is missing some. The data hold millions of clones, with 85% to 95% observed a single time. The sequenced sample was naive CD4+ T cells sorted from blood. As to subset: CD45RA+ positively selected. All receptors come from a man younger than 30 in good health.

The chain combines TRBV30 with TRBJ1-2; D perhaps matches TRBD1 (6 bases). Deletions cut 4 bases from V and 1 base from J, with 22 bases between. Germline loops: CDR1 GTSNPN, CDR2 SVGIG (reference sequence). This CDR3 has 17 amino acids. Here the CDR3 DNA reads TGTGCCTGGAACTCGCCCGGGACAAGGAGATTTAACTATGGCTACACCTTC. It is translated as CAWNSPGTRRFNYGYTF.

The rearrangement joins TRBV27 to TRBJ2-3; D not resolved. CDR1 is MNHEY, CDR2 SMNVEV, per germline (reference sequence). Trimming shortened V by 7 bases and J by 4 bases, and 12 bases separated the two germline ends. CDR3 length: 13 residues. The CDR3 DNA sequence: TGTGCCAGCACAAGCATAAGGGCAGATACGCAGTATTTT. Its translation is CASTSIRADTQYF.

The J gene is TRBJ2-7, the V gene TRBV21-1. TRBV21-1 is a recognized pseudogene. This CDR3 comprises 15 residues. Here the CDR3 reads CASSKPGSSAYEQYF. The CDR3 coding sequence is TGTGCCAGCAGCAAACCGGGCAGTTCAGCCTACGAGCAGTACTTC.

This chain joins TRBV6-6 and TRBJ2-5, with D maybe TRBD1 (6 bases). Trimming took off 8 bases at V and 4 bases at J, with 14 bases between the two ends. Germline V gene sequence: CDR1 MNHNY, CDR2 SVGAGI (reference sequence). The CDR3 extends over 13 amino acids. The CDR3 loop reads CASDQGLGETQYF. CDR3 DNA: TGTGCCAGCGATCAGGGGTTAGGAGAGACCCAGTACTTC.

The chain has TRBV23-1 and TRBJ1-5; no definite D call. TRBV23-1 is an open reading frame, and its role is uncertain. V lost 7 bases, J lost 7 bases, and 14 bases lay in between. This CDR3 has 13 residues. The CDR3 DNA reads as TGCGCCAGCATCCGGAGGATGGTGCAGCCCCAGCATTTT. Its translation: CASIRRMVQPQHF.

V gene TRBV10-1 combines with J gene TRBJ2-5, with D tentatively TRBD1 (6 bases). The CDR3 totals 14 residues. CDR1 and CDR2 (germline): WNHNN, SYGVQD (reference sequence). Trimming cost V 0 bases and J 3 bases, with 8 bases left between them. As DNA, the CDR3 is TGCGCCAGCAGTGAGTCGGGGGCCAAAGAGACCCAGTACTTC. It translates to CASSESGAKETQYF.

Comment on this clone: Relative to the germline gene, one junction end is altered; a read error may explain this. The V and J genes are TRBV6-5 and TRBJ2-7, with D possibly being TRBD2 (6 bases). The CDR3 covers 15 residues. Per the germline V gene, CDR1 is MNHEY and CDR2 is SVGAGI. CDR3 loop: CAISVLRDSDYEQYF. The CDR3 DNA reads TGTGCCATCAGTGTACTACGGGACTCAGACTACGAGCAGTACTTC.

V is TRBV28 and J is TRBJ2-1, with TRBD1 identical over 8 bases. V gave up 2 bases and J gave up 4 bases; unmatched junction bases: 7. Germline CDR1 and CDR2: MDHEN and SYDVKM. The CDR3 runs to 16 residues. CDR3 in amino acids: CASSLGQGASYNEQFF. The CDR3 DNA sequence: TGTGCCAGCAGTTTAGGCCAGGGGGCCTCATACAATGAGCAGTTCTTC.

The CDR3 loop is CAIKQGGSYEQYF. In nucleotides, the CDR3 is TGTGCCATCAAGCAGGGTGGCTCCTACGAGCAGTACTTC. This chain joins TRBV6-1 and TRBJ2-7; TRBD1 might be the D (5 bases). CDR3 size: 13 residues. With 10 bases removed from V and 0 bases from J, the gap between germline ends came to 13 bases. The V gene's germline CDR1 is MNHNS and CDR2 SASEGT.

This chain joins TRBV2 and TRBJ1-5; 8 bases map to TRBD1. V lost 4 bases to trimming and J lost 4 bases; unmatched junction nucleotides: 3. The CDR3 contains 14 residues. Germline lookup yields CDR1 SNHLY and CDR2 FYNNEI. In nucleotides, the CDR3 is TGTGCCAGCAGTGGACAGGGGAATAATCAGCCCCAGCATTTT. This codes for CASSGQGNNQPQHF. The complete variable domain, with remaining parts taken from reference TRBV2 and TRBJ1-5, reads EPEVTQTPSHQVTQMGQEVILRCVPISNHLYFYWYRQILGQKVEFLVSFYNNEISEKSEIFDDQFSVERPDGSNFTLKIRSTKLEDSAMYFCASSGQGNNQPQHFGDGTRLSIL.

CDR3 bases: TGCGCCAGCAGTGAGTCGGGGAACTTCCATACGCAGTATTTT. This gives the protein CASSESGNFHTQYF. The chain links TRBV10-1 to TRBJ2-3, with D uncertain. V was cut by 0 bases and J by 7 bases, with 11 bases left in between. Germline values: CDR1 WNHNN, CDR2 SYGVQD (reference sequence). The CDR3 totals 14 residues.

This sequence joins TRBV6-5 and TRBJ2-3; the D is unclear. Trimming stripped 8 bases from V and 4 bases from J, with 16 bases between. CDR1 is MNHEY, CDR2 SVGAGI, per germline. The CDR3 runs 14 residues. CDR3 in DNA: TGTGCCAGCGGTCTGTGGGCCCAACCAGATACGCAGTATTTT. Translation: CASGLWAQPDTQYF.

The chain joins TRBV5-1 to TRBJ1-1; a possible D gene is TRBD1 (5 bases). The CDR3 length is 15 residues. Germline CDR1 SGHRS, CDR2 YFSETQ. Trimming stripped 4 bases from V and 5 bases from J, with 18 bases between. The CDR3 DNA reads as TGCGCCAGCAGCGCCTATCCCCAGGGAAAGACTGAAGCTTTCTTT. Amino acid sequence: CASSAYPQGKTEAFF.

The rearrangement links TRBV7-2 to TRBJ2-5, with 11 positions matching TRBD2. V gave up 5 bases and J gave up 4 bases; unmatched junction bases: 9. The CDR3 runs 16 residues. Germline V gene data show CDR1 as SGHTA and CDR2 as FQGNSA. The DNA of the CDR3 is TGTGCCAGCAGCCCTTACCAGGGACTAGCGGCAGAGACCCAGTACTTC. This gives the protein CASSPYQGLAAETQYF.